Each of the 10 T cell receptor beta chains below was sequenced from the same sample in a study of cytomegalovirus exposure and HLA in healthy donors. Vbeta (60) and Jbeta (13) primers were used in the PCR. This table comes from immunoSEQ multiplex PCR, and its TCRdb copy is limited to in-frame clones, with some not included. The sample gives around 150,000 clones, around 66% of which show up once; 2.5% to 3.5% is in the top ten. Sample: PBMCs. The receptors here all came from a woman between 25 and 40 years old in good health and CMV-seropositive.

V gene TRBV4-1 combines with J gene TRBJ1-5; the D is unclear. The CDR3 extends over 19 amino acids. Trimming left V 1 base short and J 0 bases short, with 19 bases between. CDR1 MGHRA and CDR2 YSYEKL come from the germline V gene. The DNA for the CDR3 is TGCGCCAGCAGCCAAGTCCTTATTGCGGGTTACGGTAGCAATCAGCCCCAGCATTTT. It translates to CASSQVLIAGYGSNQPQHF.

CDR3 in DNA: TGTGCCAGCAGCTTAGGAGCGTTCTCCGAGCAGTACTTC. It translates to CASSLGAFSEQYF. The chain has TRBV11-3 and TRBJ2-7; D uncertain. Germline CDR1 and CDR2: SGHNT and YENEEA. The CDR3 has 13 residues. With 1 base removed from V and 6 bases from J, the gap between germline ends came to 10 bases. The full variable domain, with the rest looked up from reference TRBV11-3 and TRBJ2-7, is EAGVVQSPRYKIIEKKQPVAFWCNPISGHNTLYWYLQNLGQGPELLIRYENEEAVDDSQLPKDRFSAERLKGVDSTLKIQPAELGDSAVYLCASSLGAFSEQYFGPGTRLTVT.

This clone has just a few counts. The chain is built from TRBV13 and TRBJ1-1; D is ambiguous. Trimming took off 5 bases at V and 3 bases at J, with 7 bases between the two ends. Looked up from germline, CDR1 is PRHDT and CDR2 is FYEKMQ (reference sequence). The CDR3 runs to 12 residues. The CDR3 coding sequence is TGTGCCAGCAGCCCTCCCGACACTGAAGCTTTCTTT. Its translation: CASSPPDTEAFF.

The gene calls are TRBV6-5 and TRBJ2-3, with 10 positions matching TRBD1. This CDR3 has 16 amino acids. The junction had 4 bases not matched to a gene; V was cut back by 0 bases and J by 4 bases. Germline CDR1 is MNHEY and CDR2 is SVGAGI. In nucleotides, the CDR3 is TGTGCCAGCAGTTACTCCGAAGGACAGGGGGCAGATACGCAGTATTTT. Translating gives CASSYSEGQGADTQYF.

The rearrangement links TRBV6-1 to TRBJ2-5; D is perhaps TRBD1 (5 bases). The DNA end is a closer match to TRBJ2-7, so the J assignment may be wrong. This CDR3 region has 15 residues. CDR1 is MNHNS, CDR2 SASEGT, per germline. CDR3 nucleotide sequence: TGTGCCAGCAGTGAAGAGCCCAGGGTTCCCTACGAGCAGTACTTC. Translating it yields CASSEEPRVPYEQYF.

This chain joins TRBV2 and TRBJ2-5; D is undetermined. V gave up 4 bases and J gave up 9 bases, with 15 bases separating them. The CDR3 loop spans 13 amino acids. Per germline, CDR1 SNHLY and CDR2 FYNNEI. The CDR3 sequence is CASSVIPRSPQYF. The CDR3 nucleotides are TGTGCCAGCAGTGTAATTCCCCGAAGCCCCCAGTACTTC.

V and J are TRBV2 and TRBJ1-5; 8 positions match TRBD1. The CDR3 totals 15 residues. Germline values: CDR1 SNHLY, CDR2 FYNNEI. Trimming removed 5 bases from V and 4 bases from J; junction bases left unmatched: 7. The CDR3 DNA reads TGTGCCAGCAGTTTGGGACAGGCTTCGAATCAGCCCCAGCATTTT. Encoded protein: CASSLGQASNQPQHF. Using reference TRBV2 and TRBJ1-5 for the parts outside the CDR3, the full variable domain is EPEVTQTPSHQVTQMGQEVILRCVPISNHLYFYWYRQILGQKVEFLVSFYNNEISEKSEIFDDQFSVERPDGSNFTLKIRSTKLEDSAMYFCASSLGQASNQPQHFGDGTRLSIL.

The V and J genes are TRBV2 and TRBJ1-1; 8 bases map to TRBD1. This CDR3 is 12 amino acids long. The trim removed 11 bases at V and 6 bases at J, leaving 8 bases unmatched. CDR1 is SNHLY and CDR2 is FYNNEI in the germline V gene. CDR3 bases: TGTGCCGGTCGAGACAGGGGCCCTGAAGCTTTCTTT. Encoded protein: CAGRDRGPEAFF.

This chain joins TRBV5-4 and TRBJ1-5, with 7 nucleotides matching TRBD1. The germline V gene encodes CDR1 SGHNT and CDR2 YYREEE (reference sequence). This CDR3 contains 15 residues. Trimming removed 2 bases from V and 2 bases from J; junction bases left unmatched: 4. The CDR3 protein is CASSLQGMGNQPQHF. The CDR3 DNA reads TGTGCCAGCAGCTTACAGGGGATGGGCAATCAGCCCCAGCATTTT.

The gene calls are TRBV6-1 and TRBJ2-5; 7 nucleotides line up with TRBD1. There are 15 residues in the CDR3. CDR1 is MNHNS and CDR2 is SASEGT in the germline V gene. The ends lost 3 bases at V and 5 bases at J; junction bases unmatched: 9. As DNA, the CDR3 is TGTGCCAGCAGTGATGGTCAGGGGGAATGGGAGACCCAGTACTTC. Translated: CASSDGQGEWETQYF.